What follows are 26 T cell receptor beta chains derived from one specimen sequenced in a study of cytomegalovirus exposure and HLA in healthy donors. PCR involved 60 Vbeta and 13 Jbeta primers. Assay used: immunoSEQ multiplex PCR; TCRdb lists only in-frame clones, some missing. The profile covers 100,000 to 150,000 clones, with over 75% appearing a single time and about 3.9% taken by the ten largest. Sequenced material: PBMCs. The receptors originated from a man aged 18 to 30 in good health and CMV-seropositive.

The V gene is TRBV5-1, the J gene TRBJ2-3; possible D gene TRBD1, 6 bases. This CDR3 has 15 residues. Germline loops: CDR1 SGHRS, CDR2 YFSETQ. Trimming stripped 3 bases from V and 1 base from J, with 12 bases between. The CDR3 sequence: CASSWGLVGTDTQYF. CDR3 in DNA: TGCGCCAGCAGCTGGGGGCTAGTTGGCACAGATACGCAGTATTTT.

Worth noting for this clone: Germline is not matched at one junction end, which may reflect a read error. The chain combines TRBV7-9 with TRBJ1-3; D perhaps matches TRBD1 (6 bases). The CDR3 has 17 residues. Germline values: CDR1 SEHNR, CDR2 FQNEAQ (reference sequence). The CDR3 coding sequence is TGTTCCAGCAGCACCAAGGACACGGGGGGCTCAGGAAACACCATATATTTT. It is translated as CSSSTKDTGGSGNTIYF.

This clone occurred a few times. The chain combines TRBV18 with TRBJ2-7, with TRBD2 matching 9 bases. Germline V lookup: CDR1 KGHSH, CDR2 LQKENI. The CDR3 has 14 residues. Trimming cost V 6 bases and J 7 bases; bases outside gene matches: 10. The CDR3 is CASSPGTSSREQYF. The CDR3 coding sequence is TGTGCCAGCTCCCCCGGGACTAGCTCGCGGGAGCAGTACTTC. Full variable domain (missing parts from reference TRBV18 and TRBJ2-7): NAGVMQNPRHLVRRRGQEARLRCSPMKGHSHVYWYRQLPEEGLKFMVYLQKENIIDESGMPKERFSAEFPKEGPSILRIQQVVRGDSAAYFCASSPGTSSREQYFGPGTRLTVT.

The chain has TRBV5-1 and TRBJ2-7; D ambiguous. The CDR3 sequence is 14 residues long. The germline V gene has CDR1 SGHRS and CDR2 YFSETQ. Trimming cost V 2 bases and J 0 bases, with 9 bases left between them. The CDR3 region has the DNA TGCGCCAGCAGCTTTGGCCCGCTCTCCTACGAGCAGTACTTC. Translation gives CASSFGPLSYEQYF.

This chain uses TRBV7-2 with TRBJ1-3, with TRBD1 identical over 10 bases. V dropped 5 bases and J dropped 6; count of bases not matched to a gene: 4. The CDR3 sequence is 14 residues long. Germline CDR1 reads SGHTA; CDR2 reads FQGNSA. The CDR3 bases are TGTGCCAGCAGCCAGACAGGGGGCGTAAACACCATATATTTT. It translates to CASSQTGGVNTIYF.

The V gene is TRBV27, the J gene TRBJ1-2; D ambiguous. The CDR3 is 13 residues long. CDR1 and CDR2 from the germline V gene are MNHEY and SMNVEV (reference sequence). V shed 5 bases and J shed 4 bases, with 11 bases lying between them. The CDR3 nucleotides read TGTGCCAGCAGTCCCGGGGTTATCTATGGCTACACCTTC. It is translated as CASSPGVIYGYTF.

In DNA, the CDR3 is TGTGCCAGCAGCTTGGGACTTAACAATGAGCAGTTCTTC. Its protein product is CASSLGLNNEQFF. The V call is TRBV5-6, the J call TRBJ2-1; no clear D gene. V lost 0 bases to trimming and J lost 5 bases, with 6 bases between them. There are 13 residues in the CDR3. CDR1 is SGHDT, CDR2 YYEEEE, per germline. Supplemented by reference TRBV5-6 and TRBJ2-1, the full variable domain reads DAGVTQSPTHLIKTRGQQVTLRCSPKSGHDTVSWYQQALGQGPQFIFQYYEEEERQRGNFPDRFSGHQFPNYSSELNVNALLLGDSALYLCASSLGLNNEQFFGPGTRLTVL.

The chain recombines TRBV15 with TRBJ2-7; D gene unclear. Trimming stripped 0 bases from V and 2 bases from J, with 5 bases between. Germline assignment: CDR1 LNHNV and CDR2 YYDKDF (reference sequence). The length of the CDR3 is 13 residues. CDR3 nucleotide sequence: TGTGCCACCAGCAGAGATGCGGCCTACGAGCAGTACTTC. Translating gives CATSRDAAYEQYF.

The rearrangement uses TRBV27 and TRBJ2-7; D not resolved. CDR1 and CDR2 (germline): MNHEY, SMNVEV (reference sequence). V lost 0 bases and J lost 2, with 14 bases in between. The CDR3 extends over 16 amino acids. CDR3 sequence (DNA): TGTGCCAGCAGTTTATCCCCCCTGGGCGTGCCCTACGAGCAGTACTTC. Its translation: CASSLSPLGVPYEQYF.

The V call is TRBV4-3, the J call TRBJ2-3; 8 bases map to TRBD1. Trimming removed 4 bases from V and 2 bases from J; junction bases left unmatched: 5. CDR3 length: 15 residues. Per germline, CDR1 LGHNA and CDR2 YSLEER. CDR3 residues: CASSRGQVDTDTQYF. The CDR3 DNA sequence: TGCGCCAGCAGCCGGGGACAGGTTGACACAGATACGCAGTATTTT.

This clone occurred a few times. V and J are TRBV5-6 and TRBJ2-7, with a weak D call TRBD1 (6 bases). The CDR3 covers 14 residues. Germline CDR1 SGHDT, CDR2 YYEEEE. V lost 3 bases to trimming and J lost 6 bases, with 16 bases between them. The CDR3 reads CASSSWGPVTEQYF. The CDR3 nucleotides read TGTGCCAGCAGCTCGTGGGGGCCCGTTACCGAGCAGTACTTC.

The rearrangement links TRBV7-9 to TRBJ1-5; 8 bases agree with TRBD1. Germline V gene data show CDR1 as SEHNR and CDR2 as FQNEAQ (reference sequence). This CDR3 is 16 amino acids long. The ends lost 1 base at V and 6 bases at J; junction bases unmatched: 8. The CDR3 protein is CASSLDGQGAGQPQHF. The CDR3 nucleotides are TGTGCCAGCAGCTTAGACGGCCAGGGGGCAGGTCAGCCCCAGCATTTT.

The genes are TRBV7-2 and TRBJ2-1, with D unresolved. The CDR3 extends over 15 amino acids. V lost 5 bases to trimming and J lost 4 bases, with 15 bases between them. The germline V gene encodes CDR1 SGHTA and CDR2 FQGNSA. The CDR3 coding sequence is TGTGCCAGCAGCCCCGGAGCCGGGTATTACAATGAGCAGTTCTTC. It is translated as CASSPGAGYYNEQFF.

The rearrangement links TRBV9 to TRBJ1-2, with TRBD1 matching 8 bases. The germline V gene has CDR1 SGDLS and CDR2 YYNGEE. V trimming: 0 bases; J trimming: 2 bases; junction bases outside the gene matches: 15. The CDR3 is made up of 19 amino acids. The CDR3 DNA sequence: TGTGCCAGCAGCGTAGTAGGGGGAGGGACAGGTCAAGCGAACTATGGCTACACCTTC. This encodes CASSVVGGGTGQANYGYTF.

J is TRBJ2-3 and V is TRBV7-8; D is ambiguous. CDR1 is SGHVS, CDR2 FQNEAQ, per germline. CDR3 length: 15 residues. V lost 2 bases to trimming and J lost 1 base, with 10 bases between them. The CDR3 sequence is CASSLSRSGTDTQYF. The CDR3 coding sequence is TGTGCCAGCAGCTTATCACGGTCTGGCACAGATACGCAGTATTTT.

This clone was seen once. The J gene is TRBJ2-5, the V gene TRBV12-5; possibly TRBD1 for D (7 bases). This CDR3 region has 17 residues. CDR1 LGHNT and CDR2 FRNRAP come from the germline V gene. The V end was cut by 0 bases, the J end by 2 bases, with 16 bases between. The chain's CDR3 is CASGLVPQGGKQETQYF. The DNA for the CDR3 is TGTGCTAGTGGTTTGGTACCTCAGGGGGGTAAACAAGAGACCCAGTACTTC.

The gene calls are TRBV25-1 and TRBJ1-6, with D possibly TRBD1 on 5 matching bases. The CDR3 sequence is 15 residues long. Germline V gene lookup returns CDR1 MGHDK and CDR2 SYGVNS. The germline V and J ends were trimmed by 1 base and 9 bases, with 13 bases remaining between them. CDR3 residues: CASSESFGGGSPLHF. In DNA form, the CDR3 reads TGTGCCAGCAGTGAATCATTCGGGGGAGGTTCACCCCTCCACTTT.

The chain recombines TRBV7-9 with TRBJ1-2; D unclear. V dropped 1 base and J dropped 7 bases, with 7 bases sitting between them. Germline CDR1 SEHNR, CDR2 FQNEAQ (reference sequence). The CDR3 loop spans 12 amino acids. This CDR3 is CASSLVLGGYTF. CDR3 bases: TGTGCCAGCAGCTTAGTACTCGGTGGCTACACCTTC. Based on the CDR3 plus reference TRBV7-9 and TRBJ1-2, the full variable domain is DTGVSQNPRHKITKRGQNVTFRCDPISEHNRLYWYRQTLGQGPEFLTYFQNEAQLEKSRLLSDRFSAERPKGSFSTLEIQRTEQGDSAMYLCASSLVLGGYTFGSGTRLTVV.

The rearrangement links TRBV30 to TRBJ1-2; the D gene is possibly TRBD1 (6 bases). V lost 0 bases to trimming and J lost 0 bases, with 11 bases between them. CDR3 length equals 15 residues. Germline V CDR1 and CDR2: GTSNPN, SVGIG (reference sequence). In DNA, the CDR3 is TGTGCCTGGAGTGTTATACAGGGCACTAACTATGGCTACACCTTC. Protein product: CAWSVIQGTNYGYTF.

The rearrangement links TRBV19 to TRBJ1-2; 7 bases align to TRBD1. This CDR3 has 16 residues. V was pared by 4 bases and J by 6 bases, with 14 bases of the junction left unmatched. Germline CDR1 and CDR2: LNHDA and SQIVND (reference sequence). CDR3 nucleotide sequence: TGTGCCAGTAGTACCACAACACAGGGGCCTTTGAATGGCTACACCTTC. Protein: CASSTTTQGPLNGYTF.

The gene calls are TRBV6-5 and TRBJ1-6, with 7 bases aligning to TRBD1. The junction had 15 bases not matched to a gene; V was cut back by 11 bases and J by 8 bases. The CDR3 runs 15 residues. Germline assignment: CDR1 MNHEY and CDR2 SVGAGI. For the CDR3, the DNA is TGTGCCGCCGGGGGGGCCAGGGGGTATGATTCACCCCTCCACTTT. It is translated as CAAGGARGYDSPLHF.

This rearrangement joins TRBV7-2 to TRBJ1-5, with D tentatively TRBD1 (5 bases). V gave up 2 bases and J gave up 7 bases, with 15 bases separating them. CDR3 size: 15 residues. Germline V gene lookup returns CDR1 SGHTA and CDR2 FQGNSA. The CDR3 bases are TGTGCCAGCAGCTTAATCGCAGGGTCTTCCCAGCCCCAGCATTTT. Translation gives CASSLIAGSSQPQHF.

There are a few counts of this clone. The J gene is TRBJ2-3, the V gene TRBV7-6; perhaps TRBD1 as D (6 bases). CDR1 and CDR2 from the germline V gene are SGHVS and FNYEAQ. The CDR3 is made up of 15 amino acids. Deletions cut 1 base from V and 2 bases from J, with 10 bases between. CDR3 sequence: CASSLGRTVTDTQYF. The CDR3 DNA is TGTGCCAGCAGCTTAGGGAGGACAGTCACAGATACGCAGTATTTT. Full variable domain (remainder filled in from reference TRBV7-6 and TRBJ2-3): GAGVSQSPRYKVTKRGQDVALRCDPISGHVSLYWYRQALGQGPEFLTYFNYEAQQDKSGLPNDRFSAERPEGSISTLTIQRTEQRDSAMYRCASSLGRTVTDTQYFGPGTRLTVL.

The chain combines TRBV27 with TRBJ2-3, with 11 positions matching TRBD2. V lost 6 bases and J lost 4; bases outside the gene matches: 9. In germline, CDR1 is MNHEY, CDR2 SMNVEV (reference sequence). The CDR3 covers 16 residues. The CDR3 DNA reads TGTGCCAGCAGGGTTAGCGGGGGGGCCCCCGCAGATACGCAGTATTTT. Amino acids: CASRVSGGAPADTQYF.

This chain joins TRBV4-2 and TRBJ2-7; D is perhaps TRBD1 (6 bases). Germline V gene lookup returns CDR1 LGHNA and CDR2 YNFKEQ. The CDR3 runs 15 residues. V lost 1 base, J lost 3 bases, and 13 bases lay in between. CDR3 residues: CASSQGLQGNYEQYF. CDR3 in DNA: TGTGCCAGCAGCCAAGGCCTACAGGGTAACTACGAGCAGTACTTC.

The chain links TRBV6-6 to TRBJ2-7; 9 nucleotides agree with TRBD1. The V and J ends lost 5 bases and 5 bases, in that order; junction bases with no gene match: 4. In germline, CDR1 is MNHNY, CDR2 SVGAGI (reference sequence). The CDR3 has 13 residues. CDR3 protein: CASSGTGTDEQYF. CDR3 in DNA: TGTGCCAGCAGTGGGACAGGGACGGACGAGCAGTACTTC.